The 25 T cell receptor beta chains listed next were all sequenced from one sample in a study of CD8+ T cells in alopecia areata. In each case, RNA was isolated and then reverse transcribed into cDNA as the sequencing template. The assay was immunoSEQ multiplex PCR, and TCRdb's table has in-frame clones only and misses some. Of 100,000 to 120,000 clones in the sample, approximately 63% were seen once. Input material: CD8+ T cells sorted from blood. These receptors were collected from a human donor in good health.

J is TRBJ2-1 and V is TRBV2; 13 bases fit TRBD2. This CDR3 is built from 14 residues. Trimming took 5 bases from V and 8 from J; bases not matched to a gene: 3. Germline CDR1 SNHLY, CDR2 FYNNEI. CDR3 sequence reads: CASSTSGGVDEQFF. In nucleotides, the CDR3 is TGTGCCAGCAGTACTAGCGGGGGGGTTGATGAGCAGTTCTTC. The full variable domain, rest sourced from reference TRBV2 and TRBJ2-1, is EPEVTQTPSHQVTQMGQEVILRCVPISNHLYFYWYRQILGQKVEFLVSFYNNEISEKSEIFDDQFSVERPDGSNFTLKIRSTKLEDSAMYFCASSTSGGVDEQFFGPGTRLTVL.

The DNA of the CDR3 is TGCAGCGTTAGAACAGCGGGGACCGGGGAGCTGTTTTTT. Protein sequence: CSVRTAGTGELFF. V and J are TRBV29-1 and TRBJ2-2; 7 bases are a match to TRBD2. The CDR3 covers 13 residues. V was pared by 5 bases and J by 5 bases, with 5 bases of the junction left unmatched. Germline CDR1 SQVTM, CDR2 ANQGSEA.

The rearrangement joins TRBV13 to TRBJ1-2; 8 nucleotides match TRBD1. This CDR3 is built from 15 residues. Looked up from germline, CDR1 is PRHDT and CDR2 is FYEKMQ (reference sequence). Trimming at V came to 5 bases and at J to 8 bases, leaving 13 bases not matched to a gene. The CDR3 nucleotides read TGTGCCAGCAGCGCGCGGACAGGGAGCTCAGGGGGCTACACCTTC. Its translation is CASSARTGSSGGYTF. Using reference TRBV13 and TRBJ1-2 for the parts outside the CDR3, the full variable domain is AAGVIQSPRHLIKEKRETATLKCYPIPRHDTVYWYQQGPGQDPQFLISFYEKMQSDKGSIPDRFSAQQFSDYHSELNMSSLELGDSALYFCASSARTGSSGGYTFGSGTRLTVV.

There are a few counts of this clone. V and J are TRBV6-1 and TRBJ2-3, with D possibly matching TRBD1 (6 bases). From germline, CDR1 is MNHNS and CDR2 SASEGT. This CDR3 has 15 amino acids. With 1 base removed from V and 4 bases from J, the gap between germline ends came to 12 bases. CDR3 coding DNA: TGTGCCAGCAGTGAAGTTACAGGGCAGGCAGATACGCAGTATTTT. Protein sequence: CASSEVTGQADTQYF.

The sample holds a few counts of this clone. This rearrangement joins TRBV27 to TRBJ1-1; 9 bases are a match to TRBD1. This CDR3 comprises 15 residues. Germline V gives CDR1 MNHEY, CDR2 SMNVEV (reference sequence). J was trimmed by 4 bases and V by 5 bases; bases with no gene match: 8. CDR3 sequence reads: CASSRQGVGGTEAFF. CDR3 DNA: TGTGCCAGCAGTCGACAGGGGGTAGGCGGCACTGAAGCTTTCTTT.

In this sample, this clone turned up a few times. This chain connects TRBV4-1 to TRBJ2-1; TRBD2 matches at 8 bases. Unmatched junction bases numbered 9, after V lost 3 bases and J lost 2 bases. The CDR3 covers 17 residues. Germline CDR1 is MGHRA and CDR2 is YSYEKL. CDR3 amino acids: CASSQVNLAGTYNEQFF. The CDR3 coding sequence is TGCGCCAGCAGCCAGGTCAACTTAGCGGGGACCTACAATGAGCAGTTCTTC.

The chain has TRBV29-1 and TRBJ2-7; 7 bases fit TRBD1. The CDR3 runs to 12 residues. The junction had 4 bases not matched to a gene; V was cut back by 5 bases and J by 3 bases. Germline V CDR1 and CDR2: SQVTM, ANQGSEA. The CDR3 DNA reads as TGCAGCGTTCTAGGACAGGACTACGAGCAGTACTTC. It translates to CSVLGQDYEQYF.

The chain combines TRBV5-4 with TRBJ1-5, with D perhaps TRBD1 (5 bases). The V gene lost 10 bases and the J gene lost 0 bases, with 17 bases spanning the gap. The CDR3 sequence is 15 residues long. Germline V CDR1 and CDR2: SGHNT, YYREEE (reference sequence). Written as DNA, the CDR3 is TGTGCCGGATACGAACAGGTGTTTAGCAATCAGCCCCAGCATTTT. Protein: CAGYEQVFSNQPQHF.

This clone was picked up many times. The V gene is TRBV5-4, the J gene TRBJ2-5; 12 bases align to TRBD1. Germline trimming cut 4 bases from V and 8 bases from J; bases unmatched to any gene: 6. Germline CDR1 SGHNT, CDR2 YYREEE (reference sequence). The CDR3 is 14 amino acids. The CDR3 loop reads CASSRDRGQDTQYF. CDR3 DNA: TGTGCCAGCAGCAGGGACAGGGGGCAGGATACCCAGTACTTC.

The DNA for the CDR3 is TGTGCCAGCAGCCTCGACGGAGACGGGGAGCTGTTTTTT. This gives the protein CASSLDGDGELFF. V gene TRBV13 combines with J gene TRBJ2-2, with no clear D. This CDR3 has 13 residues. Germline V lookup: CDR1 PRHDT, CDR2 FYEKMQ (reference sequence). V lost 5 bases and J 7 bases, leaving 11 bases between the germline ends.

The chain joins TRBV4-1 to TRBJ1-2; TRBD1 agrees at 8 bases. After removal of 5 bases from V and 6 bases from J, the junction contained 11 bases not matched to a gene. The CDR3 has 15 amino acids. Germline assignment: CDR1 MGHRA and CDR2 YSYEKL. CDR3 region: CASSETRGPYDGYTF. The CDR3 DNA follows: TGCGCCAGCAGCGAAACCAGGGGGCCCTACGATGGCTACACCTTC.

Only one count was recorded for this clone. Since a much larger clone is just one base distant, this may be a read error. V is TRBV7-2 and J is TRBJ2-3, with TRBD2 matching over 11 bases. Looked up from germline, CDR1 is SGHTA and CDR2 is FQGNSA. With 6 bases clipped from V and 1 base from J, the junction kept 3 bases outside the gene matches. The CDR3 is 15 residues long. This chain's CDR3 is CASSQLAGGTDTQYF. For the CDR3, the DNA is TGTGCCAGCAGTCAACTAGCGGGGGGCACAGATACGCAGTATTTT.

J is TRBJ2-1 and V is TRBV2; TRBD2 agrees at 8 bases. V shed 2 bases and J 6 bases; nucleotides not matched to a gene: 9. The CDR3 has 16 residues. In germline, CDR1 is SNHLY, CDR2 FYNNEI. In DNA form, the CDR3 reads TGTGCCAGCAGTGAAATGTCAGCTAGCGGGCGCAATGAGCAGTTCTTC. This gives the protein CASSEMSASGRNEQFF. Based on the CDR3 plus reference TRBV2 and TRBJ2-1, the full variable domain is EPEVTQTPSHQVTQMGQEVILRCVPISNHLYFYWYRQILGQKVEFLVSFYNNEISEKSEIFDDQFSVERPDGSNFTLKIRSTKLEDSAMYFCASSEMSASGRNEQFFGPGTRLTVL.

The chain employs TRBV10-2 and TRBJ1-1; D gene ambiguous. Germline V gives CDR1 WSHSY, CDR2 SAAADI. The CDR3 has 14 residues. Between the trimmed V and J ends, which lost 6 bases and 3 bases, there was a span of 14 bases. The CDR3 loop is CASSDVGLHTEAFF. In DNA, the CDR3 is TGCGCCAGCAGCGACGTAGGTCTGCACACTGAAGCTTTCTTT.

The gene calls are TRBV14 and TRBJ1-2, with D unclear. The CDR3 loop spans 15 amino acids. V was trimmed by 0 bases and J by 4 bases, leaving 12 bases between them. From germline, CDR1 is SGHDN and CDR2 FVKESK. The CDR3 loop reads CASSQDQETAYGYTF. The DNA for the CDR3 is TGTGCCAGCAGCCAAGATCAGGAGACGGCCTATGGCTACACCTTC.

The chain has TRBV27 and TRBJ2-7; the D is unclear. The CDR3 has 13 residues. Germline CDR1 is MNHEY and CDR2 is SMNVEV (reference sequence). The V end was cut by 2 bases, the J end by 4 bases, with 9 bases between. This CDR3 reads CASSLGLLYEQYF. The CDR3 DNA reads as TGTGCCAGCAGTTTAGGGCTCCTGTACGAGCAGTACTTC.

This rearrangement joins TRBV29-1 to TRBJ2-3, with D unresolved. CDR3 length: 13 residues. The V end was cut by 2 bases, the J end by 2 bases, with 8 bases between. In germline, CDR1 is SQVTM, CDR2 ANQGSEA. The CDR3 coding sequence is TGCAGCGTTGAAAGCTTCGACACAGATACGCAGTATTTT. Protein sequence: CSVESFDTDTQYF.

V is TRBV4-1 and J is TRBJ2-2; a weak D match, TRBD1 (6 bases). This CDR3 is built from 12 residues. Germline CDR1 reads MGHRA; CDR2 reads YSYEKL. Trimming removed 9 bases at V and 8 bases at J, with 13 bases between. CDR3 DNA sequence: TGCGCCAGTAAGACAGGTCGGGGGGAGCTGTTTTTT. Encoded protein: CASKTGRGELFF.

The V and J genes are TRBV28 and TRBJ2-5, with a weak D call TRBD1 (6 bases). The CDR3 is made up of 13 amino acids. Germline CDR1 is MDHEN and CDR2 is SYDVKM. The V gene lost 6 bases and the J gene lost 2 bases, with 10 bases spanning the gap. The DNA of the CDR3 is TGTGCCAGCAGCAGGGGATTACAAGAGACCCAGTACTTC. Its translation is CASSRGLQETQYF.

This chain uses TRBV27 with TRBJ2-5, with 10 bases identical to TRBD1. Germline loops: CDR1 MNHEY, CDR2 SMNVEV (reference sequence). This CDR3 has 15 residues. V trimming: 6 bases; J trimming: 4 bases; junction bases outside the gene matches: 8. The CDR3 spells CASSPDRGHIETQYF. The CDR3 DNA reads TGTGCCAGCAGCCCAGACAGGGGGCACATAGAGACCCAGTACTTC.

This clone was observed a few times. J is TRBJ1-6 and V is TRBV19, with D hard to call. CDR1 is LNHDA and CDR2 is SQIVND in the germline V gene (reference sequence). The CDR3 is made up of 12 amino acids. V shed 3 bases and J shed 13 bases, with 10 bases lying between them. In nucleotides, the CDR3 is TGTGCCAGTAGTATGGGGAGCCTCCCCCTCCACTTT. Encoded protein: CASSMGSLPLHF.

This clone was seen more than once but under ten times. The chain uses TRBV6-5 and TRBJ2-7; 8 bases are shared with TRBD1. This CDR3 spans 14 amino acids. CDR1 and CDR2 from the germline V gene are MNHEY and SVGAGI. V shed 5 bases and J 6 bases; nucleotides not matched to a gene: 9. Written as DNA, the CDR3 is TGTGCCAGCAGTATCCAGGGGGCGCGTTCCGAGCAGTACTTC. Protein product: CASSIQGARSEQYF.

V is TRBV9 and J is TRBJ2-2, with 9 bases aligning to TRBD1. The trim removed 4 bases at V and 2 bases at J, leaving 9 bases unmatched. The CDR3 runs to 17 residues. Per germline, CDR1 SGDLS and CDR2 YYNGEE. The CDR3 DNA follows: TGTGCCAGCAGCCACCCCCTGGACAGGGGAAACACCGGGGAGCTGTTTTTT. This gives the protein CASSHPLDRGNTGELFF.

The J gene is TRBJ2-3, the V gene TRBV13; 10 bases align to TRBD2. Germline CDR1 and CDR2: PRHDT and FYEKMQ (reference sequence). The CDR3 is 15 amino acids. Trimming took 5 bases from V and 3 from J; bases not matched to a gene: 5. The CDR3 is CASSPTSGATDTQYF. CDR3 DNA: TGTGCCAGCAGCCCAACTAGCGGGGCGACAGATACGCAGTATTTT.

The chain recombines TRBV5-1 with TRBJ1-1; TRBD1 might be the D (6 bases). V was cut by 7 bases and J by 5 bases, with 15 bases left in between. The CDR3 totals 13 residues. CDR1 and CDR2 (germline): SGHRS, YFSETQ. The CDR3 is CASVGAVRTEAFF. The CDR3 nucleotides are TGCGCCAGCGTGGGGGCCGTCAGGACTGAAGCTTTCTTT.